The rows below give T cell receptor beta chains drawn from one sample of a study of graft-versus-host responses after intestinal transplantation. Libraries were prepared by immunoSEQ multiplex PCR; TCRdb keeps only in-frame clonotypes and omits some of them. In the table there are 20,000 to 25,000 clones, almost 95% of which are singletons. The material was PBMCs, obtained about 37 weeks after intestinal transplant. These receptors originate from a human patient who received an intestinal transplant, so some T cells may come from the graft donor. Both conserved end residues are part of each CDR3. A D gene is named only where the DNA matches it firmly. Clone sizes are given selectively: once, few, many, or a class where the clone is expanded.

j_call clone_size d_call v_call cdr3_aa cdr3_nt
TRBJ2-1 NA NA TRBV5-1 CASSLGLAPRYEQFF TGCGCCAGCAGCTTGGGATTAGCTCCACGCTATGAGCAGTTCTTC
TRBJ2-3 few TRBD2 TRBV4-2 CASSPSSFSGRETDTQYF TGTGCCAGCAGCCCCTCCTCTTTTAGCGGGAGAGAAACAGATACGCAGTATTTT
TRBJ2-7 NA TRBD1 TRBV5-1 CASSLTGALDEQYF TGCGCCAGCAGCTTGACAGGGGCCCTAGACGAGCAGTACTTC
TRBJ2-5 NA TRBD1 TRBV6-6 CASSFTGAGETQYF TGTGCCAGCAGTTTCACAGGGGCCGGGGAGACCCAGTACTTC
TRBJ2-1 NA NA TRBV7-9 CASSLAVTRSPGDEQFF TGTGCCAGCAGCTTAGCTGTCACGCGGTCTCCCGGGGATGAGCAGTTCTTC
TRBJ1-2 NA NA TRBV27 CASGGQGNYGYTF TGTGCCAGCGGGGGGCAGGGGAACTATGGCTACACCTTC
TRBJ1-5 NA NA TRBV12-1 CASSPPGPRYQPQHF TGTGCCAGCAGCCCCCCGGGACCCCGTTATCAGCCCCAGCATTTT
TRBJ2-5 NA TRBD1 TRBV9 CASARGTGQETQYF TGTGCCAGCGCCCGTGGGACAGGGCAAGAGACCCAGTACTTC
TRBJ2-2 NA NA TRBV30 CAWSYWGRAGELFF TGTGCCTGGAGTTACTGGGGCAGGGCCGGGGAGCTGTTTTTT
TRBJ2-7 NA TRBD1 TRBV7-9 CASAPGTDSYEQYF TGTGCCAGTGCGCCCGGGACAGATTCCTACGAGCAGTACTTC
TRBJ2-1 NA NA TRBV14 CASSPPERLPAYNEQFF TGTGCCAGCTCTCCCCCGGAACGGCTCCCCGCCTACAATGAGCAGTTCTTC
TRBJ1-5 NA NA TRBV7-2 CASGRGSGNQPQHF TGTGCCAGCGGGAGGGGTTCTGGCAATCAGCCCCAGCATTTT
TRBJ2-7 NA TRBD1 TRBV27 CASSNYRGSYEQYF TGTGCCAGCAGCAACTACAGGGGTAGTTACGAGCAGTACTTC
TRBJ2-7 NA NA TRBV6-5 CASREYYEQYF TGTGCCAGCAGGGAATACTACGAGCAGTACTTC
TRBJ1-2 NA TRBD1 TRBV30 CAWRVNMGQPMHYGYTF TGTGCCTGGAGGGTAAATATGGGACAGCCCATGCACTATGGCTACACCTTC
TRBJ2-1 NA NA TRBV11-2 CASSITYNEQFF TGTGCCAGCAGCATCACCTACAATGAGCAGTTCTTC
TRBJ1-3 NA NA TRBV5-4 CASSSGRGNTIYF TGTGCCAGCAGCTCTGGCAGGGGAAACACCATATATTTT
TRBJ2-7 NA TRBD2 TRBV10-2 CASSTSGSYEQYF TGCGCCAGCAGTACTAGCGGCTCCTACGAGCAGTACTTC
TRBJ1-1 NA TRBD1 TRBV11-2 CASGEGTGGRNTEAFF TGTGCCAGCGGGGAGGGAACAGGGGGTAGGAACACTGAAGCTTTCTTT
TRBJ2-2 NA TRBD1 TRBV2 CASTRTGNTGELFF TGTGCCAGCACAAGGACAGGCAACACCGGGGAGCTGTTTTTT
TRBJ1-1 once NA TRBV2 CASRRRVEFHTEAFF TGTGCCAGCAGGAGGAGAGTTGAGTTCCACACTGAAGCTTTCTTT
TRBJ1-2 NA NA TRBV4-1 CASSQDYAANYGYTF TGCGCCAGCAGCCAAGACTACGCTGCGAACTATGGCTACACCTTC
TRBJ2-2 NA NA TRBV10-2 CASSESGRSNTGELFF TGCGCCAGCAGTGAGTCGGGCAGGTCGAACACCGGGGAGCTGTTTTTT
TRBJ2-1 NA NA TRBV7-9 CASSPGQGFSYNEQFF TGTGCCAGCAGCCCCGGACAAGGGTTCTCCTACAATGAGCAGTTCTTC
TRBJ2-7 NA NA TRBV4-2 CASSPPSTRVRSSYEQYF TGTGCCAGCAGCCCGCCTTCAACCAGGGTAAGGAGCTCCTACGAGCAGTACTTC
TRBJ2-7 NA TRBD1 TRBV28 CASSLPGTGMYEQYF TGTGCCAGCAGTTTACCCGGGACAGGGATGTACGAGCAGTACTTC
TRBJ1-6 NA NA TRBV21-1 CASSKDRGRDMDSPLHF TGTGCCAGCAGCAAAGATCGGGGCAGAGATATGGATTCACCCCTCCACTTT
TRBJ2-1 NA NA TRBV27 CASSLDQSSYNEQFF TGTGCCAGCAGTTTGGACCAAAGCTCCTACAATGAGCAGTTCTTC
TRBJ1-4 NA NA TRBV25-1 CASSEFEKLFF TGTGCCAGCAGTGAATTTGAAAAACTGTTTTTT
TRBJ1-3 NA TRBD1 TRBV7-6 CASSLDYRGPGNTTYF TGTGCCAGCAGCTTAGACTACAGGGGGCCTGGAAACACCACATATTTT
TRBJ1-1 few NA TRBV30 CAWSVRLRAFF TGTGCCTGGAGTGTACGTTTGAGAGCTTTCTTT
TRBJ2-7 NA TRBD2 TRBV19 CASRDKAGASGEYF TGTGCCAGTAGGGACAAAGCGGGAGCCTCGGGGGAGTACTTC
TRBJ1-1 NA TRBD1 TRBV7-3 CASSLYPPGQGVEAFF TGTGCCAGCAGCTTATATCCCCCGGGACAGGGGGTTGAAGCTTTCTTT
TRBJ2-4 NA NA TRBV25-1 CASSEWTRDKQNIQYF TGTGCCAGCAGTGAATGGACCCGGGACAAACAAAACATTCAGTACTTC
TRBJ1-3 NA TRBD1 TRBV7-8 CASSLAGTGAGNTIYF TGTGCCAGCAGCTTAGCTGGGACAGGGGCTGGAAACACCATATATTTT
TRBJ2-1 NA NA TRBV28 CASRGYSFSYNEQFF TGTGCCAGCAGGGGCTACAGTTTCTCCTACAATGAGCAGTTCTTC